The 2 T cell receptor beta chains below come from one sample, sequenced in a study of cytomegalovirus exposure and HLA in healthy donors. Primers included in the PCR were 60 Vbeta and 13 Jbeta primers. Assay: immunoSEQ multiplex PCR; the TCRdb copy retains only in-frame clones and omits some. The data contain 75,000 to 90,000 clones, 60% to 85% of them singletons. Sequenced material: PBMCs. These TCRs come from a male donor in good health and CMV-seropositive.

The CDR3, as DNA: TGTGCCAGCAGCTTAACGGGAGGCGGGGGGGCAGTCAATGAGCAGTTCTTC. It yields the protein CASSLTGGGGAVNEQFF. The V call is TRBV7-3, the J call TRBJ2-1, with 9 bases lining up with TRBD2. Germline V gene data show CDR1 as SGHTA and CDR2 as FQGTGA. V lost 0 bases and J lost 6; bases outside the gene matches: 9. The CDR3 spans 17 residues.

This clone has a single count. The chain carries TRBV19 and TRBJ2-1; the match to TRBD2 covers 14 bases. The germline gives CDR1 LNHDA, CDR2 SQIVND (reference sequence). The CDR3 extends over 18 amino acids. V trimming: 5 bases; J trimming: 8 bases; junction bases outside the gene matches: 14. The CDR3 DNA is TGTGCCAGTAGTCCTAGCGGAGGACTAGCGGGGGGCACGGATGAGCAGTTCTTC. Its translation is CASSPSGGLAGGTDEQFF.